The 21 T cell receptor beta chains presented below share a single source sample, sequenced in a study of neurological immune-mediated disorders (dated 2019 in TCRdb). The protocol used for the library was 5' RACE. The instrument given in TCRdb is Illumina HiSeq 2500. Through fastp at Q25 and MiXCR, TCRdb rebuilt clones from the public reads, retaining in-frame beta chains. Every CDR3 protein is listed once, alongside the most common genes and DNA of its rows. The sample records tens of thousands of distinct CDR3 sequences, approximately 15% of which are singletons. The ten top clones hold over 9.5% of the sample. The intended sense of this specimen's time point label: longitudinal time-point 3. Specimen: PBMCs. The receptors stem from a man aged 25 to 40 in good health.

This clonotype was counted at least ten times. This chain links TRBV5-6 with TRBJ1-4; weak D call: TRBD1 (6 bases). CDR3 size: 15 residues. V was trimmed by 3 bases and J by 3 bases, leaving 12 bases between them. CDR1 and CDR2 from the germline V gene are SGHDT and YYEEEE. The CDR3 loop is CASSWGGAANEKLFF. CDR3 coding DNA: TGTGCCAGCAGCTGGGGGGGCGCCGCTAATGAAAAACTGTTTTTT.

This clonotype has more than one count but fewer than ten. The chain joins TRBV7-8 to TRBJ1-5; possibly TRBD1 for D (6 bases). CDR3 length equals 16 residues. Trimming removed 3 bases from V and 3 bases from J, with 15 bases in between. The germline CDR1 and CDR2 sequences are SGHVS and FQNEAQ. The CDR3 DNA sequence: TGTGCCAGCAGCTTCGACAGGTGGGAGGACAATCAGCCCCAGCATTTT. It yields the protein CASSFDRWEDNQPQHF.

This clonotype was picked up many times. The chain couples TRBV7-9 to TRBJ1-5, with a weak D call TRBD1 (5 bases). The CDR3 is 15 amino acids. Trimming stripped 1 base from V and 3 bases from J, with 10 bases between. Germline-derived CDR1 and CDR2 are SEHNR and FQNEAQ (reference sequence). The CDR3 reads CASSLVGAANQPQHF. The CDR3 DNA reads as TGTGCCAGCAGCTTAGTAGGGGCAGCCAATCAGCCCCAGCATTTT.

This clonotype was counted ten times or more. This chain uses TRBV15 with TRBJ1-3; D remains unclear. V lost 0 bases and J 8 bases, leaving 8 bases between the germline ends. Per germline, CDR1 LNHNV and CDR2 YYDKDF (reference sequence). The CDR3 is made up of 13 amino acids. CDR3 region: CATSRDLGYTIYF. The CDR3 DNA reads TGTGCCACCAGCAGAGATTTAGGCTACACCATATATTTT.

There are many counts of this clonotype. The V and J genes are TRBV27 and TRBJ1-1; D is uncertain. Germline V gene sequence: CDR1 MNHEY, CDR2 SMNVEV (reference sequence). V lost 2 bases, J lost 8 bases, and 15 bases lay in between. CDR3 length equals 14 residues. CDR3 DNA: TGTGCCAGCAGTTTACTGTCCCCCACAGCAGAAGCTTTCTTT. Its translation: CASSLLSPTAEAFF.

The table lists this clonotype with many counts. The rearrangement joins TRBV5-5 to TRBJ2-3; 7 bases align to TRBD2. CDR1 is SGHKS and CDR2 is YYEKEE in the germline V gene (reference sequence). Trimming cost V 0 bases and J 4 bases; bases outside gene matches: 8. The length of the CDR3 is 16 residues. The CDR3 is CASSLEVGGPPDTQYF. CDR3 DNA sequence: TGTGCCAGCAGCTTGGAGGTGGGAGGGCCCCCAGATACGCAGTATTTT. The full variable domain, completed using reference TRBV5-5 and TRBJ2-3, is DAGVTQSPTHLIKTRGQQVTLRCSPISGHKSVSWYQQVLGQGPQFIFQYYEKEERGRGNFPDRFSARQFPNYSSELNVNALLLGDSALYLCASSLEVGGPPDTQYFGPGTRLTVL.

This clonotype showed up many times. J is TRBJ2-7 and V is TRBV7-6; maybe TRBD2 (5 bases). CDR3 length: 13 residues. Germline V gives CDR1 SGHVS, CDR2 FNYEAQ. The V end lost 3 bases, the J end lost 4 bases, and 10 bases lay between the germline ends. CDR3 DNA sequence: TGTGCCAGCAGCTTCTCCCCGGGATACGAGCAGTACTTC. Residues: CASSFSPGYEQYF.

This clonotype was recorded a few times. V is TRBV7-6 and J is TRBJ2-2; 8 bases align to TRBD1. Germline V gene data show CDR1 as SGHVS and CDR2 as FNYEAQ. This CDR3 region has 13 residues. Trimming cost V 7 bases and J 6 bases; bases outside gene matches: 4. CDR3 bases: TGTGCCAGCACCACACAGGGGGCCGGGGAGCTGTTTTTT. Protein product: CASTTQGAGELFF.

CDR3 amino acids: CASSSVAGADTGELFF. The DNA of the CDR3 is TGTGCCAGCAGCTCCGTAGCGGGAGCGGACACCGGGGAGCTGTTTTTT. V and J are TRBV7-8 and TRBJ2-2, with TRBD2 matching over 9 bases. The CDR3 has 16 amino acids. After removal of 4 bases from V and 3 bases from J, the junction contained 6 bases not matched to a gene. Germline CDR1 and CDR2: SGHVS and FQNEAQ. The whole variable domain, filled in from reference TRBV7-8 and TRBJ2-2, reads GAGVSQSPRYKVAKRGQDVALRCDPISGHVSLFWYQQALGQGPEFLTYFQNEAQLDKSGLPSDRFFAERPEGSVSTLKIQRTQQEDSAVYLCASSSVAGADTGELFFGEGSRLTVL.

Concerning this clonotype itself: One junction end disagrees with the germline gene, perhaps due to a read error. V and J are TRBV4-1 and TRBJ2-2, with 10 bases lining up with TRBD1. This CDR3 spans 15 amino acids. Germline-derived CDR1 and CDR2 are MGHRA and YSYEKL. CDR3 coding DNA: TGTGCCAGCAGCCTCCGGGACAGGGGCACCGGGGAGCTGTTGTTT. Translated: CASSLRDRGTGELLF.

This clonotype was picked up many times. The chain couples TRBV5-1 to TRBJ2-6; D not certain. This CDR3 is built from 17 residues. The germline V gene has CDR1 SGHRS and CDR2 YFSETQ. Trimming took 0 bases from V and 0 from J, leaving 10 bases between them. CDR3 coding DNA: TGCGCCAGCAGCTTGGTGGGTTGGATCTCTGGGGCCAACGTCCTGACTTTC. Protein: CASSLVGWISGANVLTF.

This clonotype was counted at least ten times. The genes are TRBV11-2 and TRBJ2-5; the D is unclear. This CDR3 spans 15 amino acids. Trimming left V 4 bases short and J 4 bases short, with 16 bases between. The germline CDR1 and CDR2 sequences are SGHAT and FQNNGV. The CDR3 DNA is TGTGCCAGCAGCTCACGAGCTATGGTCCCAGAGACCCAGTACTTC. Its protein product is CASSSRAMVPETQYF.

CDR3 sequence: CASSTAGGVGYLYF. The CDR3 DNA reads TGCGCCAGCAGCACCGCAGGGGGTGTTGGGTATTTGTACTTC. This sequence joins TRBV5-1 and TRBJ2-7; 7 bases fit TRBD1. Per the germline V gene, CDR1 is SGHRS and CDR2 is YFSETQ. The CDR3 totals 14 residues. J lost 12 bases, V lost 4 bases, and 16 bases had no gene match.

This clonotype came up many times. The chain recombines TRBV28 with TRBJ2-3, with TRBD1 as a possible D gene (5 bases). The V end lost 6 bases, the J end lost 6 bases, and 13 bases lay between the germline ends. CDR3 length: 13 amino acids. CDR1 and CDR2 (germline): MDHEN, SYDVKM. The CDR3 DNA sequence: TGTGCCAGCAGGTTAGGGGCATCCGATACGCAGTATTTT. Amino acids: CASRLGASDTQYF. The variable domain in full, with the rest retrieved from reference TRBV28 and TRBJ2-3, is DVKVTQSSRYLVKRTGEKVFLECVQDMDHENMFWYRQDPGLGLRLIYFSYDVKMKEKGDIPEGYSVSREKKERFSLILESASTNQTSMYLCASRLGASDTQYFGPGTRLTVL.

This chain uses TRBV9 with TRBJ2-7, with 8 bases identical to TRBD1. The CDR3 has 16 residues. After removal of 4 bases from V and 2 bases from J, the junction contained 11 bases not matched to a gene. In germline, CDR1 is SGDLS, CDR2 YYNGEE. CDR3 nucleotides: TGTGCCAGCAGCAATCGGACAGGGATCTTTGCCTACGAGCAGTACTTC. As protein: CASSNRTGIFAYEQYF.

This clonotype was seen repeatedly, ten times or more. The V and J genes are TRBV2 and TRBJ2-2; TRBD1 might be the D (6 bases). CDR1 SNHLY and CDR2 FYNNEI come from the germline V gene. The CDR3 has 15 residues. V lost 6 bases to trimming and J lost 2 bases, with 13 bases between them. The CDR3 region is CASRIQGINTGELFF. DNA of the CDR3: TGTGCCAGCAGGATACAGGGTATCAACACCGGGGAGCTGTTTTTT.

This clonotype has ten or more counts. The rearrangement uses TRBV3-1 and TRBJ1-2, with D unclear. V lost 0 bases to trimming and J lost 0 bases, with 11 bases between them. The CDR3 sequence is 16 residues long. The germline CDR1 and CDR2 sequences are LGHDT and YNNKEL (reference sequence). CDR3 region: CASSQDNDGANYGYTF. For the CDR3, the DNA is TGTGCCAGCAGCCAAGATAACGACGGAGCTAACTATGGCTACACCTTC.

In its sample, this clonotype was seen many times. This chain links TRBV12-3 or TRBV12-4 with TRBJ2-3, with 7 bases that match TRBD2. Losses at the gene ends were 4 bases for V and 0 bases for J; bases not matched to a gene: 1. This CDR3 contains 14 residues. The DNA for the CDR3 is TGTGCCAGCAGTTGGCGGGGGAGCACAGATACGCAGTATTTT. This codes for CASSWRGSTDTQYF.

This clonotype has a count of ten or more. J is TRBJ2-5 and V is TRBV9; 13 nucleotides line up with TRBD2. This CDR3 is 15 amino acids long. The ends lost 3 bases at V and 3 bases at J; junction bases unmatched: 2. Germline-derived CDR1 and CDR2 are SGDLS and YYNGEE. CDR3 sequence reads: CASSAGLAGEETQYF. As DNA, the CDR3 is TGTGCCAGCAGCGCAGGACTAGCGGGAGAAGAGACCCAGTACTTC.

The sample holds many counts of this clonotype. The rearrangement joins TRBV7-3 to TRBJ2-1, with 7 bases that match TRBD2. This CDR3 has 16 amino acids. V lost 1 base to trimming and J lost 3 bases; unmatched junction nucleotides: 6. Per germline, CDR1 SGHTA and CDR2 FQGTGA. CDR3 sequence: CASSLSGAGNYNEQFF. The CDR3 bases are TGTGCCAGCAGCTTAAGCGGAGCGGGGAACTACAATGAGCAGTTCTTC.

This clonotype was seen at least ten times. In nucleotides, the CDR3 is TGCGCCAGCAGCAAGGACATCTCTGGAAACACCATATATTTT. This sequence encodes CASSKDISGNTIYF. The gene calls are TRBV5-1 and TRBJ1-3, with D possibly being TRBD1 (5 bases). Germline-derived CDR1 and CDR2 are SGHRS and YFSETQ. CDR3 length equals 14 residues. V gave up 4 bases and J gave up 0 bases, with 8 bases separating them. The full variable domain, with the rest looked up from reference TRBV5-1 and TRBJ1-3, is KAGVTQTPRYLIKTRGQQVTLSCSPISGHRSVSWYQQTPGQGLQFLFEYFSETQRNKGNFPGRFSGRQFSNSRSEMNVSTLELGDSALYLCASSKDISGNTIYFGEGSWLTVV.